The T cell receptor (beta chain) under discussion was sequenced for a study of CD8 T cells in Susac syndrome. V lost 2 bases to trimming and J lost 4 bases, with 5 bases between them. In germline, CDR1 is MNHEY, CDR2 SVGEGT. CDR3 length equals 13 residues. Random hexamers were used to reverse transcribe an amount of about 0.45 to 1 ug RNA. Coverage of TCR beta CDR3 amplification by immunoSEQ multiplex PCR extended to 54 Vbeta and 13 Jbeta. From the immunoSEQ multiplex PCR reads, TCRdb called clonotypes with MiXCR, one entry per CDR3 protein. In the table there are fewer than 200,000 distinct CDR3 sequences, roughly 92% of which are singletons. The table lists this clonotype with a count of one.

The specimen sequenced was CD4+ T cells from PBMCs. V usage is TRBV6-2 or TRBV6-3 and J usage is TRBJ2-2; D remains unclear. This TCR came from a human donor in good health. The CDR3 region is CASSYLPTGELFF. The CDR3 DNA reads as TGTGCCAGCAGTTACCTCCCCACCGGGGAGCTGTTTTTT.